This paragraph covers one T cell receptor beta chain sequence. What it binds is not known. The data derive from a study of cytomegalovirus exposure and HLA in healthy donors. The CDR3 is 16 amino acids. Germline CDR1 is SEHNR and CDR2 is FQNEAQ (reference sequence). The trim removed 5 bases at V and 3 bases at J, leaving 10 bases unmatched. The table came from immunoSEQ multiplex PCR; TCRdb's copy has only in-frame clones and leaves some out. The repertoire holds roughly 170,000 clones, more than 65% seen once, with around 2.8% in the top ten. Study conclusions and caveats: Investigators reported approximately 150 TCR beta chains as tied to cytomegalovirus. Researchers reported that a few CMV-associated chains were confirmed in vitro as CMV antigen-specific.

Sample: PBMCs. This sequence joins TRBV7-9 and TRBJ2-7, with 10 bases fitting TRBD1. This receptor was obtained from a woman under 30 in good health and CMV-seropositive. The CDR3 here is CASSTYRQGAGYEQYF. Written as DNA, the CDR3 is TGTGCCAGCAGCACCTATCGACAGGGGGCGGGCTACGAGCAGTACTTC.